The table lists the clone carrying this T cell receptor beta chain with a few counts. The PCR made use of 60 Vbeta and 13 Jbeta primers. Assay used: immunoSEQ multiplex PCR; TCRdb lists only in-frame clones, some missing. The sample has about 150,000 clones; approximately 71% are singletons. This entry belongs to a study of cytomegalovirus exposure and HLA in healthy donors. The CDR3 spans 13 residues. Germline assignment: CDR1 KGHSH and CDR2 LQKENI. Trimming removed 2 bases at V and 2 bases at J, with 6 bases between. This TCR was recovered from a man younger than 35 in good health and CMV-seropositive. Input material: PBMCs. J is TRBJ1-1 and V is TRBV18, with D hard to call. The CDR3 DNA reads as TGTGCCAGCTCACCAAACCTAAACACTGAAGCTTTCTTT. Its translation is CASSPNLNTEAFF.